One sample yielded the 4 T cell receptor beta chains listed below, sequenced in a study of cytotoxic CD8 clonotypes in ibrutinib-treated CLL. The method was immunoSEQ multiplex PCR; TCRdb's version includes in-frame clones alone and lacks a portion of them. The sample consists of more than 200,000 clones, 70% to 75% of them appearing once. This specimen was PBMCs, taken after 12 months of ibrutinib treatment. Source of these receptors: a human donor with chronic lymphocytic leukemia.

Worth noting for this clone: Sequence at one end of the junction differs from germline and may be a read error. V usage is TRBV9 and J usage is TRBJ2-1; D gene ambiguous. This CDR3 spans 14 amino acids. CDR1 and CDR2 (germline): SGDLS, YYNGEE. The CDR3 nucleotides read TGTGCCAGCAGCGTAGTCGACTCCGACAATGAGCAGTTCTTC. Translation gives CASSVVDSDNEQFF. The full variable domain, in which reference TRBV9 and TRBJ2-1 provide the parts outside the CDR3, is DSGVTQTPKHLITATGQRVTLRCSPRSGDLSVYWYQQSLDQGLQFLIQYYNGEERAKGNILERFSAQQFPDLHSELNLSSLELGDSALYFCASSVVDSDNEQFFGPGTRLTVL.

The chain uses TRBV5-1 and TRBJ1-6; 9 bases are shared with TRBD1. Germline V gene data show CDR1 as SGHRS and CDR2 as YFSETQ. The CDR3 is 15 amino acids. The junction had 8 bases not matched to a gene; V was cut back by 2 bases and J by 11 bases. CDR3 amino acids: CASSLNRGQVAPLHF. In DNA form, the CDR3 reads TGCGCCAGCAGCTTAAACAGGGGGCAAGTGGCACCCCTCCACTTT. Together with reference TRBV5-1 and TRBJ1-6, the CDR3 gives the full variable domain: KAGVTQTPRYLIKTRGQQVTLSCSPISGHRSVSWYQQTPGQGLQFLFEYFSETQRNKGNFPGRFSGRQFSNSRSEMNVSTLELGDSALYLCASSLNRGQVAPLHFGNGTRLTVT.

This rearrangement joins TRBV4-2 to TRBJ2-7, with 10 positions matching TRBD2. With 4 bases clipped from V and 9 bases from J, the junction kept 12 bases outside the gene matches. The CDR3 is made up of 15 amino acids. Germline CDR1 is LGHNA and CDR2 is YNFKEQ. The CDR3: CASSPPGLAGVVQYF. CDR3 nucleotide sequence: TGTGCCAGCAGCCCCCCGGGGCTAGCGGGAGTGGTGCAGTACTTC.

V is TRBV28 and J is TRBJ1-1; D unresolved. The germline V gene has CDR1 MDHEN and CDR2 SYDVKM. Trimming removed 6 bases at V and 4 bases at J, with 12 bases between. This CDR3 comprises 13 residues. The DNA for the CDR3 is TGTGCCAGCAGGCTTCTCCGGGTCACTGAAGCTTTCTTT. Residues: CASRLLRVTEAFF.